This TCR beta chain appears in the sequencing data of a study of vaccination effects on CD4 cells after COVID-19 (dated by TCRdb to between 2022 and 2023). Concerning the study at large: Two doses of either the BNT162b2 or the mRNA-1273 mRNA SARS-CoV-2 vaccine were administered to participants. SARS-CoV-2 spike-specific CD4+ TCR repertoires were compared before and after mRNA vaccination in COVID-19 convalescent patients and in infection-naive vaccine recipients. The full study included over 8 COVID-19 convalescent patients and a handful of SARS-CoV-2-naive healthy vaccine recipients. The Oncomine TCR Beta short-read assay on an Illumina iSeq 100 was used to sequence cultures from other donors in the study. Study-level results and caveats: Limitations of the study were the small number of convalescent patients and the absence of early post-infection timepoints. Clones induced by infection and clones induced by vaccination both contracted markedly at late timepoints after vaccination, which fits with T cell responses waning over time. Among healthy vaccine recipients, nearly all vaccine-induced clones were SARS-CoV-2 mono-reactive, and just 1 of 255 was cross-reactive with common cold coronaviruses.

The protocol used for the library was the immunoSEQ multiplex PCR assay. DNA from the cultured, isolated CD4+ T cells was subjected to TCR beta CDR3 sequencing. On the authors' methods: The analysis removed non-productive TCR sequences, trimmed reads to the CDR3 region, and retained only CDR3s that were 7 or more amino acids long. Antigen-specific clonotypes were identified with the MANAFEST web app by comparing expansion in peptide wells against reference cultures. For clones to be considered positive, expansion at FDR<0.05 versus reference and all other wells, an odds ratio above 5, and a frequency above 0.1% in two replicate wells were required. A clonotype was called cross-reactive if it was significantly expanded both in SARS-CoV-2 spike wells and in at least one common cold coronavirus spike condition. Levenshtein distance calculated with the stringdist R package was used to assess CDR3 similarity, and unrooted trees were constructed with ape in R 3.6.1. Here the immuneACCESS table is served through TCRdb, limited to in-frame sequences with V and J called. Missing clones are a known gap in these copies; in checked studies unresolved V genes cover under half, and the rest lacks a known reason. Clone size and the V and J calls come from that table; the DNA yielded D and trimming. The sample has under 85,000 clones on record, approximately 74% of them singletons. Of the sample, around 1.5% falls within the top ten clones.

A remark on this clone: The clone's antigen remains unknown. Base qualities are not recorded, but no much larger clone differs from it by a single base.

To identify antigen-specific CD4+ T cell clonotypes by their expansion, the ViraFEST assay first stimulated PBMC with viral peptide pools and then applied TCR sequencing. After less than 13 days of culture, CD4+ T cells were isolated with the EasySep CD4+ T cell isolation kit. None of the healthy vaccine recipients had a prior SARS-CoV-2 infection, which was confirmed by nucleocapsid antibody tests that came back negative both before and after vaccination. Each well held roughly 2.2 million PBMC cultured in IMDM containing roughly 5% human AB serum, around 9.3 IU/ml IL-2 and gentamicin, along with about 9.3 ug/ml peptides. Half of the culture medium was replaced with fresh IL-2-containing medium on days 3 and 7. Unless noted otherwise, every peptide stimulation condition was cultured in triplicate wells. Using Ficoll-Paque Plus gradient centrifugation, PBMC were separated from whole blood and then either used fresh or cryopreserved at -140C. The overlapping peptide pools covered the spike proteins of SARS-CoV-2 as well as those of the common cold coronaviruses HCoV-NL63, HCoV-OC43 and HCoV-229E. Genomic DNA was extracted from cultured CD4+ T cells with the QIAamp micro DNA kit.

The CDR3 starts with the cysteine, ends with the phenylalanine, and has 14 residues. Of the read, only the CDR3 DNA is kept; its 42 bases are in frame from base 1. The germline V gene provides CDR1 MNHEY and CDR2 SVGAGI. V is shortened by 3 bases, J by 3 bases, and the region joining them spans 11 bases. The input for sequencing was CD4+ T cells from PBMCs cultured with HCoV-229E spike peptides, taken before COVID-19 vaccination. Per the publication, the cell subset or site label means: HCoV-229E spike overlapping peptide pool stimulation. The rearranged segments are TRBV6-5 and TRBJ1-2; TRBD1 is possibly the D segment (5 matching bases). This TCR derives from a human donor who received a COVID-19 vaccine. The nucleotide sequence is TGTGCCAGCAGTTATAATCAGGGTTACTATGGCTACACCTTC. This is translated as CASSYNQGYYGYTF.